In its sample, the clone carrying this T cell receptor beta chain was seen a few times. Sequencing used immunoSEQ multiplex PCR; TCRdb keeps in-frame clones, though not all of them. The sample consists of under 130,000 clones, roughly 79% of them appearing once. These data originate in a study of blood T cell repertoires in COVID-19. The V gene's germline CDR1 is SGHRS and CDR2 YFSETQ. J lost 7 bases, V lost 0 bases, and 5 bases had no gene match. This CDR3 contains 14 residues. This TCR came from a man aged 80 or over with acute or convalescent COVID-19. The chain joins TRBV5-1 to TRBJ2-7; 9 bases map to TRBD2. Material: peripheral blood. CDR3 sequence reads: CASSLDTAGGEQYF. In DNA form, the CDR3 reads TGCGCCAGCAGCTTGGATACAGCGGGAGGTGAGCAGTACTTC.